Listed below are T cell receptor beta chains from one sample, sequenced in a study of blood T cells in healthy people across ages. TCRdb re-called the 5' RACE reads through MiXCR, storing one row per CDR3 protein. Seen here are some 710,000 distinct CDR3 sequences, about 46% observed once, and the top ten hold around a sixth. The sample comprised blood. These receptors all stem from a man older than 75 in good health. Each CDR3 is given without its conserved first and last residue. A D gene is named only where the DNA matches it firmly.

CDR3 length	V gene	D gene	CDR3 protein
14	TRBV18	NA	ASSPLGLANDETQY
12	TRBV6-1	NA	ASKLSGTNYEQY
14	TRBV9	NA	ASSVAGGEPYNEQF
13	TRBV7-3	TRBD2	ASSFSSGNSDEQF
13	TRBV5-1	TRBD1	ASGPGTEYYNEQF
12	TRBV30	NA	AWSGRFQDNEQF
13	TRBV5-1	NA	ASSLAVVGTDTQY
13	TRBV12-3/TRBV12-4	TRBD2	ASSLAPAGYNEQF
13	TRBV15	NA	ATSGTRQGGNIQY
20	TRBV12-3/TRBV12-4	TRBD2	ASSLETGTSGAKRLAKNIQY
12	TRBV13	NA	ASSFRLDQETQY
10	TRBV28	NA	ASGTVLHEQY
14	TRBV11-3	TRBD2	ASSRIAGAGANEQF
14	TRBV4-2	TRBD2	ASSQGTGGGYETQY
12	TRBV20-1	TRBD1	SARVLQGSYEQY
12	TRBV2	TRBD1	ASSAEQGMGELF
13	TRBV20-1	TRBD2	SASELAGGYNEQF
10	TRBV28	NA	ASSVTSFAQF
15	TRBV7-3	TRBD2	ASSSGAIAGAQETQY
14	TRBV15	TRBD2	ATRGLAAANTGELF
13	TRBV4-1	TRBD2	ASRRTGLAGVEQF
13	TRBV11-2	TRBD1	ASSLGQGFSYEQY
11	TRBV4-1	NA	ASSQEDRTEQY
13	TRBV2	TRBD2	ASSSTSGSPGEQF
11	TRBV20-1	TRBD1	SARDQGGKPQH
16	TRBV20-1	NA	SARVLAGESSGANVLT
12	TRBV20-1	NA	SARDWSGSYEQF